The rows below give T cell receptor beta chains drawn from one sample of a study of technical replicates of blood from a handful of donors. The assay was immunoSEQ multiplex PCR, and TCRdb's table has in-frame clones only and misses some. The sample shows 64,000 or so clones, 95% to 97% of them seen only once. The sample taken for sequencing was T cells isolated from PBMCs. These TCRs come from a human donor in good health. CDR3s include the opening cysteine and the closing phenylalanine or tryptophan. D genes are given only for firm matches. Size values are once, few and many counts, or a class for expanded clones, and some rows have none.

>NA|TRBV5-1|TRBJ1-1|NA
CASSLEQHTEAFF
TGCGCCAGCAGCTTGGAACAACACACTGAAGCTTTCTTT
>TRBD1|TRBV30|TRBJ1-5|NA
CAWSQGENQPQHF
TGTGCCTGGAGCCAGGGGGAGAATCAGCCCCAGCATTTT
>NA|TRBV27|TRBJ1-1|NA
CASSLLRGGDTEAFF
TGTGCCAGCAGTTTATTGCGGGGTGGGGACACTGAAGCTTTCTTT
>NA|TRBV6-5|TRBJ1-1|NA
CASSYGGSTEAFF
TGTGCCAGCAGTTACGGCGGCAGCACTGAAGCTTTCTTT
>TRBD1|TRBV19|TRBJ2-5|NA
CASSFRDRGQETQYF
TGTGCCAGTAGTTTCCGGGACAGGGGCCAAGAGACCCAGTACTTC
>NA|TRBV27|TRBJ2-2|NA
CASSPTNTGELFF
TGTGCCAGCAGCCCAACGAACACCGGGGAGCTGTTTTTT
>NA|TRBV11-3|TRBJ1-6|NA
CASTGTPDSPLHF
TGTGCCAGTACCGGGACACCAGATTCACCCCTCCACTTT
>TRBD2|TRBV5-1|TRBJ2-2|NA
CASSFPRGTANTGELFF
TGCGCCAGCAGCTTTCCGCGGGGGACCGCGAACACCGGGGAGCTGTTTTTT
>TRBD2|TRBV2|TRBJ2-1|NA
CASSGGRYGEQFF
TGTGCCAGCAGTGGCGGGAGGTACGGTGAGCAGTTCTTC
>TRBD2|TRBV6-1|TRBJ2-1|once
CASSEDAGGYNEQFF
TGTGCCAGCAGTGAAGATGCGGGAGGATACAATGAGCAGTTCTTC
>NA|TRBV6-6|TRBJ1-2|NA
CASTLTTSQGQGYTF
TGTGCCAGCACCCTTACAACGTCACAGGGCCAGGGCTACACCTTC
>NA|TRBV5-1|TRBJ1-2|NA
CASSLEGDPHGYTF
TGCGCCAGCAGCTTGGAGGGGGACCCCCATGGCTACACCTTC
>NA|TRBV4-2|TRBJ1-3|once
CASSQDLQGSGNTIYF
TGTGCCAGCAGCCAAGACCTACAGGGATCCGGAAACACCATATATTTT
>TRBD2|TRBV6-5|TRBJ2-2|NA
CASSSTSGGRTGELFF
TGTGCCAGCAGTTCTACTAGCGGGGGGCGGACCGGGGAGCTGTTTTTT